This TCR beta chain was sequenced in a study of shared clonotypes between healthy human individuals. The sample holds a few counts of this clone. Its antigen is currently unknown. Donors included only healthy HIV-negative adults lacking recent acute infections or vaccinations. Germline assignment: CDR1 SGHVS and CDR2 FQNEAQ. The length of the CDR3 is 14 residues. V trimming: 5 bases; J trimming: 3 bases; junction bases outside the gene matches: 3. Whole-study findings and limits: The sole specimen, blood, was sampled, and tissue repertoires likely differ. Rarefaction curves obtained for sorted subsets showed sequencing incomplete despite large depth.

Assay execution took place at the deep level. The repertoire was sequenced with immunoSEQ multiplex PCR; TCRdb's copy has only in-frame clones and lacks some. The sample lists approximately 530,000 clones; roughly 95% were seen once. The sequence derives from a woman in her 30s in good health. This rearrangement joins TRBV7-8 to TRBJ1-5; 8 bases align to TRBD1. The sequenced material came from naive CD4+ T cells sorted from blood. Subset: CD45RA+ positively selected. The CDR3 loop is CASSLTGVNQPQHF. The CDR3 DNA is TGTGCCAGCAGCCTGACAGGGGTCAATCAGCCCCAGCATTTT.